Listed below are T cell receptor beta chains from one sample, sequenced in a study of identical twins. TCRdb redid the calling of the 5' RACE reads with MiXCR, one entry per CDR3 protein. The sample includes some 760,000 distinct CDR3 sequences, 18% of them seen just once. Another study also made use of these data, one on T cells expressing NK-cell markers.

The source material was PBMCs. The receptor set was obtained from a woman between 18 and 29 years old in good health. CDR3s include the opening cysteine and the closing phenylalanine or tryptophan. Fields, in order: V gene, D gene, clone size, J gene, CDR3 DNA, CDR3 protein. D genes are given only for firm matches. Clone size is not always given. Where it is, it says once, few, many or a class for expanded clones.

V gene: TRBV29-1; D gene: .; clone size: .; J gene: TRBJ1-1; CDR3 DNA: TGCAGCGTTAGTCGGGGCCCCACTGAAGCTTTCTTT; CDR3 protein: CSVSRGPTEAFF
V gene: TRBV3-1; D gene: .; clone size: few; J gene: TRBJ2-3; CDR3 DNA: TGTGCCAGCAGTTATTTTGGACTCAACACAGATACGCAGTATTTT; CDR3 protein: CASSYFGLNTDTQYF
V gene: TRBV7-9; D gene: .; clone size: once; J gene: TRBJ2-4; CDR3 DNA: TGTGCCAGCAGCTTAGCCGGGACAAACGTAGCCAAAAACATTCAGTACTTC; CDR3 protein: CASSLAGTNVAKNIQYF
V gene: TRBV6-2/TRBV6-3; D gene: TRBD2; clone size: few; J gene: TRBJ2-1; CDR3 DNA: TGTGCCAGCAGGGGGACGGGAGGGGTTGAGCAGTTCTTC; CDR3 protein: CASRGTGGVEQFF
V gene: TRBV20-1; D gene: TRBD1; clone size: few; J gene: TRBJ1-2; CDR3 DNA: TGCAGTGCTGGCCGGGACAGATACTTC; CDR3 protein: CSAGRDRYF
V gene: TRBV12-3/TRBV12-4; D gene: .; clone size: many; J gene: TRBJ2-3; CDR3 DNA: TGTGCCAGCAGTTTAACGGGGGCAGGAGATACGCAGTATTTT; CDR3 protein: CASSLTGAGDTQYF
V gene: TRBV24-1; D gene: TRBD1; clone size: .; J gene: TRBJ2-3; CDR3 DNA: TGTGCCACCAGTGAGTGGGGGACAGGGGAAGATACGCAGTATTTT; CDR3 protein: CATSEWGTGEDTQYF
V gene: TRBV18; D gene: TRBD1; clone size: .; J gene: TRBJ2-1; CDR3 DNA: TGTGCCAGCTCAAGACAGGGCATTAGCTCCTACAATGAGCAGTTCTTC; CDR3 protein: CASSRQGISSYNEQFF
V gene: TRBV12-3/TRBV12-4; D gene: .; clone size: few; J gene: TRBJ1-6; CDR3 DNA: TGTGCCAGCAGCCACCCCGGGGAGAGTTCACCCCTCCACTTT; CDR3 protein: CASSHPGESSPLHF
V gene: TRBV7-9; D gene: .; clone size: .; J gene: TRBJ1-4; CDR3 DNA: TGTGCCAGCAGCTTAGCACGGGACGGATTTGAAAAACTGTTTTTT; CDR3 protein: CASSLARDGFEKLFF
V gene: TRBV7-9; D gene: TRBD1; clone size: few; J gene: TRBJ2-5; CDR3 DNA: TGTGCCAGCAGCTATCTGGACAGGGTTGAGACCCAGTACTTC; CDR3 protein: CASSYLDRVETQYF
V gene: TRBV9; D gene: .; clone size: .; J gene: TRBJ2-1; CDR3 DNA: TGTGCCAGCAGCGCCGAGACAGTTAGCGAGCAGTTCTTC; CDR3 protein: CASSAETVSEQFF
V gene: TRBV5-5; D gene: TRBD2; clone size: .; J gene: TRBJ2-1; CDR3 DNA: TGTGCCAGCAGCTGGGTAGCGGGAGGAGATGAGCAGTTCTTC; CDR3 protein: CASSWVAGGDEQFF
V gene: TRBV20-1; D gene: TRBD2; clone size: .; J gene: TRBJ2-4; CDR3 DNA: TGCAGTGCTAGAGATCAGGAGTCGGGGGGTGGGGACATTCAGTACTTC; CDR3 protein: CSARDQESGGGDIQYF
V gene: TRBV10-3; D gene: .; clone size: few; J gene: TRBJ2-1; CDR3 DNA: TGTGCCATCAGTGACTACGGGGTAACGAATGAGCAGTTCTTC; CDR3 protein: CAISDYGVTNEQFF
V gene: TRBV20-1; D gene: TRBD2; clone size: .; J gene: TRBJ2-7; CDR3 DNA: TGCAGTGCATTAGCGGGGGGGAACTCCTACGAGCAGTACTTC; CDR3 protein: CSALAGGNSYEQYF
V gene: TRBV5-1; D gene: .; clone size: .; J gene: TRBJ2-7; CDR3 DNA: TGCGCCAGCAGCTTGGGGGCTTTCAGCTCCTACGAGCAGTACTTC; CDR3 protein: CASSLGAFSSYEQYF
V gene: TRBV6-2/TRBV6-3; D gene: .; clone size: few; J gene: TRBJ2-3; CDR3 DNA: TGTGCCAGCAGTTCTCGAGGACTAACAGATACGCAGTATTTT; CDR3 protein: CASSSRGLTDTQYF
V gene: TRBV5-1; D gene: .; clone size: .; J gene: TRBJ2-3; CDR3 DNA: TGCGCCAGCAGCCAGGAACCTAGCACAGATACGCAGTATTTT; CDR3 protein: CASSQEPSTDTQYF
V gene: TRBV4-3; D gene: .; clone size: .; J gene: TRBJ2-3; CDR3 DNA: TGCGCCAGCAGCCAAGATCCGACTAGCACAGATACGCAGTATTTT; CDR3 protein: CASSQDPTSTDTQYF
V gene: TRBV2; D gene: .; clone size: many; J gene: TRBJ2-2; CDR3 DNA: TGTGCCAGCAAGGCCAGCCCGAACACCGGGGAGCTGTTTTTT; CDR3 protein: CASKASPNTGELFF
V gene: TRBV12-3/TRBV12-4; D gene: TRBD2; clone size: .; J gene: TRBJ2-2; CDR3 DNA: TGTGCCAGCAGTCCCCTGGCGGGAGGCGGGGAGCTGTTTTTT; CDR3 protein: CASSPLAGGGELFF
V gene: TRBV5-1; D gene: TRBD2; clone size: .; J gene: TRBJ2-2; CDR3 DNA: TGCGCCAGCAGCAAAACTAGCGGGAGCGCCGGGGAGCTGTTTTTT; CDR3 protein: CASSKTSGSAGELFF
V gene: TRBV20-1; D gene: .; clone size: .; J gene: TRBJ2-7; CDR3 DNA: TGCAGTGCTAGTGGGCAGGGGAGCTCCTACGAGCAGTACTTC; CDR3 protein: CSASGQGSSYEQYF
V gene: TRBV19; D gene: .; clone size: once; J gene: TRBJ1-5; CDR3 DNA: TGTGCCAGTAGTATGGACCAGATTCAGCCCCAGCATTTT; CDR3 protein: CASSMDQIQPQHF
V gene: TRBV12-3/TRBV12-4; D gene: TRBD1; clone size: many; J gene: TRBJ1-2; CDR3 DNA: TGTGCCAGCAGCGAAGACAGGGCATATGGCTACACCTTC; CDR3 protein: CASSEDRAYGYTF
V gene: TRBV24-1; D gene: TRBD2; clone size: few; J gene: TRBJ2-1; CDR3 DNA: TGTGCCACCAGTGGGGGGACTAGCGGATCCTACAATGAGCAGTTCTTC; CDR3 protein: CATSGGTSGSYNEQFF
V gene: TRBV5-1; D gene: TRBD2; clone size: .; J gene: TRBJ2-1; CDR3 DNA: TGCGCCAGCAGCTTTTCTTGGACTAGCAATGAGCAGTTCTTC; CDR3 protein: CASSFSWTSNEQFF
V gene: TRBV9; D gene: .; clone size: .; J gene: TRBJ2-7; CDR3 DNA: TGTGCCAGCAGCGTAGGGGCAGCGAGAGACTACGAGCAGTACTTC; CDR3 protein: CASSVGAARDYEQYF